This T cell receptor (beta chain) was identified in a study of cytomegalovirus exposure and HLA in healthy donors. Whole-study findings and limits: The authors judged a highly shared variant cluster likely a sequencing artifact.

Each donor was healthy, and each was a bone marrow donor. Nominally healthy donors were sampled, though unrecorded immune exposures were likely. On this clone: The antigen is undetermined.

Researchers ran the PCR with 60 Vbeta and 13 Jbeta primers. The protocol was immunoSEQ multiplex PCR, while the TCRdb copy is restricted to in-frame clones and leaves out a portion. The table lists about 160,000 clones, over 75% of them singletons. The origin of this receptor is a human donor in good health. Material for sequencing was PBMCs.

The CDR3 DNA reads TGTGCCAGCAGCTTAGCGCAGACAGGAGGAAGGGAGCTGTTTTTT. This encodes CASSLAQTGGRELFF. The V gene is TRBV7-9, the J gene TRBJ2-2; D is possibly TRBD1 (6 bases). The CDR3 runs to 15 residues. Looked up from germline, CDR1 is SEHNR and CDR2 is FQNEAQ (reference sequence). V shed 0 bases and J shed 9 bases, with 14 bases lying between them.